The entry that follows covers one T cell receptor beta chain sequence. This clonotype showed up many times. No cognate antigen has been identified for it. No much larger clonotype is one base removed from it; base qualities were not supplied. This sample is part of a study of blood T cells in healthy people across ages (dated by TCRdb to the mid-2010s). Concerning the study at large: Template switching captured roughly one uniquely barcoded TCR beta cDNA molecule per two T cells in model experiments. To track age-related changes in TCR beta repertoire diversity, the study relied on deep sequencing normalized with unique cDNA molecular identifiers. Four age groups were formed from the donors: young (average about 15 years), middle-aged (around 41), aged (more than 55) and long-lived (roughly 88). Donors of different ages were randomly distributed across sequencing lanes to avoid experimental bias. Using the same blood draw, the study looked at two additional independent replicas of 1 million unique cDNA reads for two donors, one aged 18 to 30 and the other aged 80 or older. Paper-wide results and their limitations: Because profiling used bulk unsorted PBMCs, naive and antigen-experienced compartments could not be compared conclusively. Compared with the aged group, the long-lived group had more naive CD4+ T cells, fewer expanded clones and increased TCR diversity, suggesting age selection. Estimates of total diversity based on one million sequenced T cells were considered lower bounds and underestimates. As age increased, observed TCR beta diversity per million T cells dropped in a roughly linear way, and a significant reduction was already evident by age 40. There was a strong correlation between observed TCR beta diversity and the percentage of naive T cells measured by flow cytometry. Because the CMV infection status of the donors was unknown, age-related changes in expanded clonotypes may potentially have been confounded.

The roughly 39 donors, aged about 6 to 95 years, were systemically healthy Caucasian individuals from Russia. Around 9.8 milliliters of peripheral blood were collected from each donor into EDTA-treated Vacutainer tubes. Ficoll-Paque density-gradient centrifugation was used to isolate PBMCs, with at least 7 million obtained per sample. Trizol reagent was used to extract total RNA from the PBMCs, yielding at least 6 micrograms per sample. For every donor, an aliquot of PBMCs went through flow cytometry to measure the percentages of naive CD45RAhigh/CD27high T cells. The receptor library was made with 5' RACE. Sequencing used an Illumina HiSeq 2500. The second PCR ran for about 6 to 12 cycles and used a J-beta primer mix along with a sample-barcoded 5' primer. Each TCR beta cDNA molecule received a unique molecular identifier from a template-switch 5' adaptor carrying 12 random nucleotides. At least 3 million CDR3-containing paired-end reads were obtained from each sample. All of the RNA was converted into first-strand cDNA using the Mint cDNA synthesis kit, with a TRBC-specific oligonucleotide serving as the primer. After uracil-DNA glycosylase treatment, a first 18-cycle PCR used universal primers M1SS and BC2_uni_R on all cDNA. In the original analysis: Each sample was normalized by randomly selecting 1 million high-quality reads, each carrying a distinct molecular identifier. Reads with shared molecular identifiers were discarded instead of being binned into consensus sequences. MiTCR, with a Q25 quality threshold and the strictest error-elimination algorithm, was used for CDR3 identification, clonotype clustering and error correction. A nonparametric unseen species model with Euler transformation was used to estimate lower-bound total TCR beta diversity. In-frame beta chains were kept once TCRdb had trimmed the public reads at Q25 with fastp and called clones with MiXCR. CDR3 protein sequences are deduplicated, and each keeps its most common genes and DNA. The V and J calls follow TCRdb's processing rather than the paper's. The sample table contains fewer than 800,000 distinct CDR3 sequences; only one count was recorded for 21% of them. Approximately 3.7% of the sample is held by the ten biggest clonotypes.

This clonotype was obtained from a man in his 70s in good health. The sequenced sample was blood.

The DNA reads TGTGCCAGCAGTTTAGACGTGTGGGGCAATGAGCAGTTCTTC. Its translation is CASSLDVWGNEQFF. The chain is encoded by TRBV12-3 or TRBV12-4 joined to TRBJ2-1; the D segment cannot be called with confidence. The trim is 1 base for V and 6 bases for J, with a gap of 10 bases between the germline ends. From cysteine to phenylalanine, the CDR3 is 14 amino acids long. Only CDR3 DNA remains: 42 bases, in frame from the first base.